This paragraph reports one TCR beta chain. This clone has just one count. The antigen this receptor binds is unknown. No base quality information exists; no much larger clone differs at one position. These data originate in a study of blood T cell repertoires in COVID-19 (dated by TCRdb to the early 2020s). For the study in its entirety: The collaborator samples originated in the United States, Italy and Spain and spanned the acute and convalescent phases of COVID-19. The repertoires were released in a freely available public database intended as a resource for research on the immune response to SARS-CoV-2. The samples were drawn from the first 160 participants of the ongoing ImmuneRACE study and from 1,254 subjects provided by 6 global collaborators. The material from the prospective study consisted of cDNA or gDNA derived from T cells, B-cell-depleted T cells, or PBMCs. Sample metadata almost always included a de-identified subject ID, COVID-19 status, age in years and sex. Where available, HLA class I and class II types were taken from metadata supplied by the sample provider and were not determined by assay-based typing. Subjects who had been exposed to COVID-19, were actively infected with it, or had recovered from it provided the deeply sampled blood TCRbeta repertoires that made up the dataset. General conclusions and limits of the study: Clinical and demographic metadata were provided uncurated, with the amount varying by source and participant.

The immunoSEQ Assay, a bias-controlled multiplex PCR, was used to amplify TCRbeta CDR3 regions from genomic DNA. The authors' analysis ran thus. Within the assay, amplification of reference gene primers was used to estimate how many nucleated cells each sample contained. To quantify the absolute abundance of each unique TCRbeta CDR3 rearrangement, sequence reads were collapsed and filtered. Productive Simpson clonality was computed per sample as the square root of Simpson's diversity index over productive rearrangements. The clones in this table, taken by TCRdb from immuneACCESS, are in-frame only. Not every clone is retained; where verified, under half of the shortfall comes from an unresolved V gene, and the cause of the rest is unknown. V and J calls plus clone size are reproduced from that table; the DNA served to infer D and trimming. This sample has about 73,000 clones in its table, and 83% of those were observed once. In total, the top ten clones hold 6% to 7% of the sample.

Collaborating institutions collected whole blood in K2EDTA tubes following their own protocols. For TCRbeta analysis, collaborators shipped samples as frozen whole blood, isolated PBMCs, or DNA extracted from either of those sample types. The CDR3 goes from the cysteine to the phenylalanine over 11 residues. Only CDR3 DNA is held: 33 bases, read in frame from base 1. V loses 4 bases of germline sequence and J loses 7 bases, and the interval between the two ends is 8 bases. The germline V gene encodes CDR1 SNHLY and CDR2 FYNNEI. The rearrangement combines TRBV2 with TRBJ2-7, with the D gene too uncertain to name. Input material: peripheral blood. The origin of this receptor is a woman in her sixties with acute or convalescent COVID-19. CDR3 protein: CASSAIGEQYF. The DNA reads TGTGCCAGCAGTGCCATCGGGGAGCAGTACTTC.